This T cell receptor (beta chain) is drawn from a study of identical twins. Concerning this clonotype itself: Its antigen remains unidentified.

Study results and caveats: A lower insertion count was a feature of abundant cord blood beta clonotypes, with no such feature in memory repertoires.

Germline V lookup: CDR1 KGHSH, CDR2 LQKENI. This CDR3 is built from 14 residues. V was shortened by 1 base and J by 7 bases, with 14 bases between the two germline ends. Via MiXCR, TCRdb re-called the 5' RACE reads, giving one row per CDR3 protein. The sample holds 200,000 to 250,000 distinct CDR3 sequences, around 8% seen once. The same specimen was also included in a second study, on yellow fever vaccine responses in identical twins.

This clonotype originated in a woman under 30 in good health. Input material: memory (CD45RO+) T cells sorted from blood. This chain connects TRBV18 to TRBJ2-7, with a weak D call TRBD2 (6 bases). Written as DNA, the CDR3 is TGTGCCAGCTCACCACTGGGGACTTTGGGGGAGCAGTACTTC. This gives the protein CASSPLGTLGEQYF.